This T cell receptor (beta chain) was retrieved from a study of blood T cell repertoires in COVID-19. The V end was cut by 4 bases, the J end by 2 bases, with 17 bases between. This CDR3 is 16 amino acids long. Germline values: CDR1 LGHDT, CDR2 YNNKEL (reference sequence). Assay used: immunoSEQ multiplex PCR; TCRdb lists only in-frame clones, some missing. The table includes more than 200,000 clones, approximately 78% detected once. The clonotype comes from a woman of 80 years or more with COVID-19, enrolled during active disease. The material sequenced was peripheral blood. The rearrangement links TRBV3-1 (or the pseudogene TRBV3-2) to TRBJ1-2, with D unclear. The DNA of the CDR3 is TGTGCCAGCAGCCTGAGGGCAGCCGTCGGGAACTATGGCTACACCTTC. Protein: CASSLRAAVGNYGYTF.